The 29 T cell receptor beta chains presented below share a single source sample, sequenced in a study of T cells in Graves' hyperthyroidism and ophthalmopathy. It was RNA transcripts that yielded the amplified TCR beta CDR3 regions. The HTBI set primed first-round TCR CDR3 RT-PCR. In TCRdb, the multiplex PCR reads were re-called with MiXCR into one record per CDR3 protein. This table has 700,000 to 950,000 distinct CDR3 sequences, around 40% appearing once. Sequencing used blood. The receptors here all came from a woman between 40 and 55 years old with Graves' hyperthyroidism.

This clonotype has only a few counts. The chain recombines TRBV5-1 with TRBJ1-2, with unresolved D. Germline V gene sequence: CDR1 SGHRS, CDR2 YFSETQ. This CDR3 region has 17 residues. V was cut by 0 bases and J by 0 bases, with 15 bases left in between. CDR3 nucleotide sequence: TGCGCCAGCAGCTTGGACCCAGGTTCCGAAGCTAACTATGGCTACACCTTC. Residues: CASSLDPGSEANYGYTF.

This clonotype was observed a handful of times. The chain uses TRBV29-1 and TRBJ2-7, with 12 bases aligning to TRBD2. Per the germline V gene, CDR1 is SQVTM and CDR2 is ANQGSEA. The V gene end was trimmed by 6 bases and the J gene end by 4 bases; junction bases not matched to a gene: 7. The CDR3 is 14 amino acids. In nucleotides, the CDR3 is TGCAGCGTCGACGGACTAGCGGGATATTACGAGCAGTACTTC. Protein: CSVDGLAGYYEQYF.

CDR3 in amino acids: CASGRTGIQSGSGNTIYF. CDR3 DNA: TGTGCCAGTGGCCGGACAGGGATACAGTCAGGGTCTGGAAACACCATATATTTT. This chain links TRBV19 with TRBJ1-3; 8 bases are shared with TRBD1. The CDR3 consists of 18 residues. With 8 bases clipped from V and 1 base from J, the junction kept 16 bases outside the gene matches. CDR1 is LNHDA and CDR2 is SQIVND in the germline V gene (reference sequence).

This clonotype was counted ten times or more. The rearrangement links TRBV29-1 to TRBJ1-2, with D possibly being TRBD1 (6 bases). The CDR3 covers 12 residues. Germline values: CDR1 SQVTM, CDR2 ANQGSEA. V was shortened by 8 bases and J by 6 bases, with 16 bases between the two germline ends. This chain's CDR3 is CSIRGGSDGYTF. The CDR3 coding sequence is TGCAGCATAAGGGGGGGCTCGGATGGCTACACCTTC.

This chain uses TRBV4-2 with TRBJ2-7; D is perhaps TRBD2 (6 bases). The V end was cut by 3 bases, the J end by 0 bases, with 18 bases between. This CDR3 is built from 17 residues. CDR1 and CDR2 (germline): LGHNA, YNFKEQ. The CDR3 nucleotides are TGTGCCAGCAGCCAGGGAAGGAGGGTAGTTTTCTCCTACGAGCAGTACTTC. Its translation is CASSQGRRVVFSYEQYF.

The chain carries TRBV10-3 and TRBJ1-6; 10 bases are a match to TRBD1. The CDR3 is 15 amino acids. CDR1 ENHRY and CDR2 SYGVKD come from the germline V gene. Germline trimming cut 4 bases from V and 7 bases from J; bases unmatched to any gene: 4. DNA of the CDR3: TGTGCCATCAGTGTGGAGGACAGGGGGAATTCACCCCTCCACTTT. Translation gives CAISVEDRGNSPLHF.

V gene TRBV7-9 combines with J gene TRBJ2-7; no clear D. Germline CDR1 reads SEHNR; CDR2 reads FQNEAQ (reference sequence). The CDR3 sequence is 14 residues long. V lost 1 base and J 3 bases, leaving 10 bases between the germline ends. The CDR3 DNA reads as TGTGCCAGCAGCTTAGAAGCCAGAAACTACGAGCAGTACTTC. It encodes CASSLEARNYEQYF.

This clonotype was observed once. This chain uses TRBV7-9 with TRBJ1-4, with TRBD1 as a possible D gene (5 bases). This CDR3 has 15 amino acids. Germline CDR1 SEHNR, CDR2 FQNEAQ (reference sequence). V lost 6 bases and J 0 bases, leaving 11 bases between the germline ends. CDR3 DNA sequence: TGTGCCAGCAGTCCCTACAGGTCAACTAATGAAAAACTGTTTTTT. Translating gives CASSPYRSTNEKLFF.

The table lists this clonotype with many counts. The CDR3 region has the DNA TGTGCCAGCAGCTCGGACAGCTTGAATCATGGCTACACCTTC. Protein: CASSSDSLNHGYTF. The chain couples TRBV7-2 to TRBJ1-2; the D gene is possibly TRBD1 (6 bases). This CDR3 spans 14 amino acids. With 4 bases removed from V and 6 bases from J, the gap between germline ends came to 15 bases. Germline CDR1 reads SGHTA; CDR2 reads FQGNSA.

This chain links TRBV10-3 with TRBJ2-6; D remains ambiguous. The germline gives CDR1 ENHRY, CDR2 SYGVKD. CDR3 size: 14 residues. V lost 6 bases, J lost 2 bases, and 8 bases lay in between. CDR3 sequence reads: CAIRSAAGANVLTF. DNA for the CDR3: TGTGCCATCAGGTCCGCCGCTGGGGCCAACGTCCTGACTTTC.

Notes on this clonotype: One end of the junction varies from germline; a read error may be responsible. This sequence joins TRBV10-3 and TRBJ1-1; tentatively, D is TRBD1 (6 bases). This CDR3 comprises 15 residues. The germline CDR1 and CDR2 sequences are ENHRY and SYGVKD. The CDR3, as DNA: TGTGCCAGCAGTTACAATTCAGGGGTGGCCGCTGAAGCTTTCTTT. This translates into CASSYNSGVAAEAFF.

This clonotype has at least ten counts. The V gene is TRBV2, the J gene TRBJ2-7; a weak D match, TRBD2 (6 bases). Germline V CDR1 and CDR2: SNHLY, FYNNEI. The CDR3 covers 13 residues. V lost 2 bases to trimming and J lost 7 bases, with 12 bases between them. CDR3 nucleotide sequence: TGTGCCAGCAGTGAAAGGGGACTCCGGGAGCAGTACTTC. The encoded protein is CASSERGLREQYF.

This clonotype appeared many times. The chain recombines TRBV2 with TRBJ2-7; 7 bases are shared with TRBD2. The CDR3 covers 15 residues. Germline V gene lookup returns CDR1 SNHLY and CDR2 FYNNEI. After removal of 5 bases from V and 1 base from J, the junction contained 8 bases not matched to a gene. The CDR3: CASSSSGIRSYEQYF. The CDR3 coding sequence is TGTGCCAGCAGTTCCAGCGGGATTAGGTCCTACGAGCAGTACTTC. Variable domain in full (rest from reference TRBV2 and TRBJ2-7): EPEVTQTPSHQVTQMGQEVILRCVPISNHLYFYWYRQILGQKVEFLVSFYNNEISEKSEIFDDQFSVERPDGSNFTLKIRSTKLEDSAMYFCASSSSGIRSYEQYFGPGTRLTVT.

This clonotype showed up many times. The CDR3 sequence is CASRFGTGNDEQYF. The CDR3 DNA sequence: TGTGCCAGCAGGTTCGGGACAGGCAATGACGAGCAGTACTTC. This chain links TRBV7-2 with TRBJ2-7; 8 nucleotides align to TRBD1. The CDR3 is 14 residues long. J was trimmed by 5 bases and V by 6 bases; bases with no gene match: 9. Germline lookup yields CDR1 SGHTA and CDR2 FQGNSA.

This clonotype has ten or more counts. The rearrangement links TRBV6-5 to TRBJ2-5, with D perhaps TRBD2 (6 bases). CDR3 length: 15 residues. CDR1 MNHEY and CDR2 SVGAGI come from the germline V gene. V lost 8 bases to trimming and J lost 0 bases, with 16 bases between them. For the CDR3, the DNA is TGTGCCAGCCGCCCGCTCTGGGGGGACCAAGAGACCCAGTACTTC. This codes for CASRPLWGDQETQYF.

Ten or more counts support this clonotype. The CDR3 reads CSARDPGPGYTF. CDR3 bases: TGCAGTGCTAGAGATCCTGGTCCTGGCTACACCTTC. This chain connects TRBV20-1 to TRBJ1-2, with no clear D. There are 12 residues in the CDR3. Germline V gene sequence: CDR1 DFQATT, CDR2 SNEGSKA (reference sequence). Trimming removed 0 bases at V and 7 bases at J, with 9 bases between.

Concerning this clonotype: A clone one base away is much larger, so this may be a read error. The chain joins TRBV9 to TRBJ1-5, with D unclear. Germline-derived CDR1 and CDR2 are SGDLS and YYNGEE. CDR3 length equals 14 residues. The V and J ends lost 4 bases and 6 bases respectively, with 14 bases between them. The CDR3 DNA reads TGTGCCAGCAGCCCAGACACGGCAGGTCAGCCCCAGCATTTT. Protein product: CASSPDTAGQPQHF.

This clonotype showed up just a few times. The V and J genes are TRBV10-3 and TRBJ2-7; tentatively, D is TRBD1 or TRBD2 (5 bases each). Trimming pared 10 bases from V and 1 base from J, leaving 14 bases between. The CDR3 is 13 residues long. Per germline, CDR1 ENHRY and CDR2 SYGVKD. In DNA, the CDR3 is TGTGCCAGCGTTGGGACGGGTTCCTACGAGCAGTACTTC. It specifies CASVGTGSYEQYF.

This clonotype was detected many times. The chain carries TRBV20-1 and TRBJ1-6; 12 nucleotides match TRBD1. The CDR3 length is 13 residues. Germline V lookup: CDR1 DFQATT, CDR2 SNEGSKA (reference sequence). The ends lost 6 bases at V and 8 bases at J; junction bases unmatched: 2. In nucleotides, the CDR3 is TGCAGTGCCGGGACAGGGGGCGATTCACCCCTCCACTTT. Translation gives CSAGTGGDSPLHF.

The chain uses TRBV7-3 and TRBJ2-7; 7 positions agree with TRBD2. Trimming at V came to 5 bases and at J to 4 bases, leaving 11 bases not matched to a gene. Germline CDR1 and CDR2: SGHTA and FQGTGA. The CDR3 is made up of 15 amino acids. CDR3 loop: CASSNPPAGVYEQYF. The CDR3 DNA is TGTGCCAGCAGCAACCCCCCCGCGGGAGTATACGAGCAGTACTTC.

This clonotype was picked up a small number of times. A clone one base away is much larger, so this may be a read error. This chain links TRBV7-2 with TRBJ2-5, with 8 bases fitting TRBD2. Germline values: CDR1 SGHTA, CDR2 FQGNSA. CDR3 length: 17 amino acids. CDR3 DNA: TGTGCCAGCAGCTCACAGACCGGGACTAGGATGCAAGAGACCCCGTACTTC. Translated: CASSSQTGTRMQETPYF.

In nucleotides, the CDR3 is TGCGCCAGCAAAACTAGCATCACATCCTACGAGCAGTACTTC. Its translation is CASKTSITSYEQYF. The chain recombines TRBV5-1 with TRBJ2-7; D is possibly TRBD2 (6 bases). The CDR3 has 14 amino acids. The germline CDR1 and CDR2 sequences are SGHRS and YFSETQ. The V end was cut by 6 bases, the J end by 1 base, with 14 bases between.

This clonotype occurred many times. This rearrangement joins TRBV29-1 to TRBJ2-2; D is possibly TRBD1 or TRBD2 (5 bases each). Germline lookup yields CDR1 SQVTM and CDR2 ANQGSEA. V shed 4 bases and J shed 0 bases, with 12 bases lying between them. This CDR3 region has 15 residues. CDR3 sequence (DNA): TGCAGCGTTGCCCCCGGGACCTCGAACACCGGGGAGCTGTTTTTT. Translated, it gives CSVAPGTSNTGELFF.

This clonotype was counted many times. The CDR3: CASGWGLEKTQYF. The CDR3 bases are TGTGCCAGCGGATGGGGGTTAGAAAAGACCCAGTACTTC. The genes are TRBV2 and TRBJ2-5, with D possibly being TRBD1 or TRBD2 (5 bases each). CDR3 size: 13 residues. V dropped 8 bases and J dropped 6 bases, with 16 bases sitting between them. Germline lookup yields CDR1 SNHLY and CDR2 FYNNEI.

This clonotype was seen more than once but under ten times. The genes are TRBV11-1 and TRBJ2-3, with D perhaps matching TRBD2 (6 bases). Trimming took 6 bases from V and 6 from J, leaving 13 bases between them. This CDR3 spans 13 amino acids. The germline CDR1 and CDR2 sequences are SGHAT and FQDESV (reference sequence). In DNA form, the CDR3 reads TGTGCCAGCAGTTCCCCGGGGACTGATACGCAGTATTTT. It translates to CASSSPGTDTQYF.

The rearrangement joins TRBV7-2 to TRBJ2-6; D is undetermined. The CDR3 totals 15 residues. Trimming took off 3 bases at V and 0 bases at J, with 6 bases between the two ends. Per germline, CDR1 SGHTA and CDR2 FQGNSA. The CDR3 region is CASSFRLSGANVLTF. The CDR3 nucleotides read TGTGCCAGCAGCTTCAGACTCTCTGGGGCCAACGTCCTGACTTTC. The full variable domain, with the rest looked up from reference TRBV7-2 and TRBJ2-6, is GAGVSQSPSNKVTEKGKDVELRCDPISGHTALYWYRQSLGQGLEFLIYFQGNSAPDKSGLPSDRFSAERTGGSVSTLTIQRTQQEDSAVYLCASSFRLSGANVLTFGAGSRLTVL.

This clonotype came up a few times. V usage is TRBV9 and J usage is TRBJ1-6; D is perhaps TRBD1 (5 bases). V was cut by 0 bases and J by 7 bases, with 8 bases left in between. Germline lookup yields CDR1 SGDLS and CDR2 YYNGEE. This CDR3 has 14 amino acids. The CDR3 DNA is TGTGCCAGCAGCGTAGGCGGGGGGAATTCACCCCTCCACTTT. Translation gives CASSVGGGNSPLHF.

The rearrangement joins TRBV7-9 to TRBJ1-1, with 9 bases aligning to TRBD1. Germline-derived CDR1 and CDR2 are SEHNR and FQNEAQ (reference sequence). The CDR3 loop spans 15 amino acids. V dropped 5 bases and J dropped 5; count of bases not matched to a gene: 9. The CDR3: CASSHRDRDSTEAFF. The CDR3 DNA reads TGTGCCAGCAGCCACCGGGACAGGGACAGTACTGAAGCTTTCTTT. The whole variable domain, filled in from reference TRBV7-9 and TRBJ1-1, reads DTGVSQNPRHKITKRGQNVTFRCDPISEHNRLYWYRQTLGQGPEFLTYFQNEAQLEKSRLLSDRFSAERPKGSFSTLEIQRTEQGDSAMYLCASSHRDRDSTEAFFGQGTRLTVV.

This clonotype has a single count. The CDR3 ends on some other residue instead of the conserved phenylalanine or tryptophan, so this is likely a read error. V usage is TRBV12-3 or TRBV12-4 and J usage is TRBJ1-5, with D perhaps matching TRBD1 (5 bases). This CDR3 region has 14 residues. V was trimmed by 3 bases and J by 2 bases, leaving 8 bases between them. The CDR3 DNA reads TGTGCCAGCAGTTTTCGGGGGGGCAATCAGCCCCAGCATCTT. Amino acid sequence: CASSFRGGNQPQHL.